The present TCR beta chain was sequenced within a study of CD8+ T cells in alopecia areata. From germline, CDR1 is SGHTS and CDR2 YDEGEE. The CDR3 contains 12 residues. V lost 1 base, J lost 5 bases, and 4 bases lay in between. cDNA serving as the sequencing template came from extracted, reverse transcribed RNA. Profiled with immunoSEQ multiplex PCR; TCRdb holds only in-frame clones, not every one. The table lists some 200,000 clones, 43% of them singletons. As for treatment: oral pan-JAK inhibitor, 5-10 mg twice daily. The receptor was isolated from a human donor with alopecia areata. The chain recombines TRBV5-8 with TRBJ1-5; no reliable D call. The input for sequencing was CD4+ T cells sorted from blood, taken around week 37, from a patient treated with tofacitinib. CDR3 sequence: CASSLLDQPQHF. CDR3 coding DNA: TGTGCCAGCAGCTTGTTAGATCAGCCCCAGCATTTT.